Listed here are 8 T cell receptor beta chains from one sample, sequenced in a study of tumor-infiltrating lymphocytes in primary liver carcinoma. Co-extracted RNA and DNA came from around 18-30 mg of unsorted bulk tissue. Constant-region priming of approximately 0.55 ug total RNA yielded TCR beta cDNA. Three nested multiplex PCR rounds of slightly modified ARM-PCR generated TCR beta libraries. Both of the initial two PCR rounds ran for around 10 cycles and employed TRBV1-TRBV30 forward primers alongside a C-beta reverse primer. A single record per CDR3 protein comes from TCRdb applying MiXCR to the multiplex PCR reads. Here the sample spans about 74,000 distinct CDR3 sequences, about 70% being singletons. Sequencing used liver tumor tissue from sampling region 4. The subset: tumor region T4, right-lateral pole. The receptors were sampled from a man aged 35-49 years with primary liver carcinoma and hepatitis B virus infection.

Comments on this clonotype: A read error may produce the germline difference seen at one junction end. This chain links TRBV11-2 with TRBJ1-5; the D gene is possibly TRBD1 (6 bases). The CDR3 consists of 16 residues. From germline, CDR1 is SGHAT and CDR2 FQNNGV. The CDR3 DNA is TGTGCCAGCAGCCAAAGCATTAACCTGGGGGGCCAGCCCCAACATTTT. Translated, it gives CASSQSINLGGQPQHF.

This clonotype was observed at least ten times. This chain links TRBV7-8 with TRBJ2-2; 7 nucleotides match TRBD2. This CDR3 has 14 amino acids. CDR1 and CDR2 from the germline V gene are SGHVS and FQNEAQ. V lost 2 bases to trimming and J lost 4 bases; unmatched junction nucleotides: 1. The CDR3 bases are TGTGCCAGCAGCTTATCGGGGGGCACCGGGGAGCTGTTTTTT. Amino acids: CASSLSGGTGELFF.

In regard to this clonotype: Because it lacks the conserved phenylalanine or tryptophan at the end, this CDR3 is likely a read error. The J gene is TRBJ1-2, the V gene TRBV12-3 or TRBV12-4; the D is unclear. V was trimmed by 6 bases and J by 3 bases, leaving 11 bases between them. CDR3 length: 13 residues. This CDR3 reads CASSRRVYYGYTL. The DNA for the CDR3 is TGTGCCAGCAGCCGAAGGGTTTACTATGGCTACACCTTA.

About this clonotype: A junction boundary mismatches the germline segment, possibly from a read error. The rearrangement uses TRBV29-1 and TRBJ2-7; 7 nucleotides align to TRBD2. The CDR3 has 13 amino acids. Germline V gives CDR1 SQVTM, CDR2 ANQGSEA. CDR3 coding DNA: TGCAGCGTTAACATGGCTAGCGGCTATGAGCACTACTTC. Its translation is CSVNMASGYEHYF.

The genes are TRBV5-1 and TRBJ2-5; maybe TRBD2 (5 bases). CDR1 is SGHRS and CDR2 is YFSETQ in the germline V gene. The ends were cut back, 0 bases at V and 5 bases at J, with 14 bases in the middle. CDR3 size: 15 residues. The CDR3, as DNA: TGCGCCAGCAGCTTGGGAGAAGAGGGCTGGGAGACCCAGTACTTC. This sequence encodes CASSLGEEGWETQYF.

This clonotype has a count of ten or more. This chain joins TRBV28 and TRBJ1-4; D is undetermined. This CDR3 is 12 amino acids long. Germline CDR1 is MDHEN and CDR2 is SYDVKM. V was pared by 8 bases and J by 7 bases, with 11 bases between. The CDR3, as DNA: TGTGCCAGCGGGATAGCAGTTGAAAAACTGTTTTTT. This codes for CASGIAVEKLFF.

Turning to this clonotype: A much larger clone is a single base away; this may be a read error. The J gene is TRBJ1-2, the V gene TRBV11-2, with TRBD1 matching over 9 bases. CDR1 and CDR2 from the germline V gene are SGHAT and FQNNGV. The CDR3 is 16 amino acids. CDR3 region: CTSSLDGGTGNYGYTF. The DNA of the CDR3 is TGTACCAGCAGCTTAGATGGCGGGACAGGGAACTATGGCTACACCTTC.

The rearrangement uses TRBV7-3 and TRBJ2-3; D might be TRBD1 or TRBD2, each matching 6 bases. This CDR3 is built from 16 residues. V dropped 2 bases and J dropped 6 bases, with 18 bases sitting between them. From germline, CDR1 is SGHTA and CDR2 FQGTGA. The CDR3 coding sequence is TGTGCCAGCAGCTTATCTGGGGGGCTAGCGAGGGATACGCAGTATTTT. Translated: CASSLSGGLARDTQYF.